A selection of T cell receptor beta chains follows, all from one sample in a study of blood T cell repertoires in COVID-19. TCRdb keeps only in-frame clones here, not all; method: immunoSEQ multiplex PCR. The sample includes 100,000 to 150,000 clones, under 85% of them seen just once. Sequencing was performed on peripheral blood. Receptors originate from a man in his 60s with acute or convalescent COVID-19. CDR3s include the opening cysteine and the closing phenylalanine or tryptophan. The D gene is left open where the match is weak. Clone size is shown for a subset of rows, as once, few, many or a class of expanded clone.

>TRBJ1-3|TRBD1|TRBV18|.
CASSRDSHGNTIYF
TGTGCCAGCTCACGGGACAGCCATGGAAACACCATATATTTT
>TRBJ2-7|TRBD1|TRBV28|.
CACTGTVYEQYF
TGTGCCTGCACCGGGACAGTCTACGAGCAGTACTTC
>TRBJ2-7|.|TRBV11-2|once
CASSLDSDSPYEQYF
TGTGCCAGCAGCTTAGATTCGGACAGTCCCTACGAGCAGTACTTC
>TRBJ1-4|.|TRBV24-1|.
CATSASGAYEKLFF
TGTGCCACCAGTGCGTCAGGGGCGTATGAAAAACTGTTTTTT
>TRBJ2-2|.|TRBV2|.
CASSATGPANTGELFF
TGTGCCAGCAGTGCAACAGGGCCAGCGAACACCGGGGAGCTGTTTTTT
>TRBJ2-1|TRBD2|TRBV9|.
CASSEGLAGSYNEQFF
TGTGCCAGCAGCGAGGGACTAGCGGGATCCTACAATGAGCAGTTCTTC
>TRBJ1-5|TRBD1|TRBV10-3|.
CAISPGTGGGQPQHF
TGTGCCATCAGCCCCGGGACAGGGGGCGGTCAGCCCCAGCATTTT
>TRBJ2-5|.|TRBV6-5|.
CATPRARGKKETQYF
TGTGCCACCCCCAGGGCCAGGGGTAAGAAGGAGACCCAGTACTTC
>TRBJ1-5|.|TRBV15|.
CATSRDGQGNQPQHF
TGTGCCACCAGCAGAGATGGCCAGGGCAATCAGCCCCAGCATTTT
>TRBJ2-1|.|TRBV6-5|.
CASSLEYSYNEQFF
TGTGCCAGCAGTCTAGAGTACTCCTACAATGAGCAGTTCTTC
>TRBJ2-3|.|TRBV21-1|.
CASSKRGQGRVPTTDTQYF
TGTGCCAGCAGCAAAAGGGGGCAGGGCCGCGTTCCGACCACAGATACGCAGTATTTT
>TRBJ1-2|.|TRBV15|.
CATSRDYSQGWGYTF
TGTGCCACCAGCAGAGATTATAGTCAGGGTTGGGGCTACACCTTC
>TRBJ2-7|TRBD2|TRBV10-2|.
CASSYLAGSLEQYF
TGCGCCAGCAGCTATCTAGCGGGGTCCTTGGAGCAGTACTTC
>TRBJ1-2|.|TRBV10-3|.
CAITPDKYGYTF
TGTGCCATCACCCCCGACAAGTATGGCTACACCTTC
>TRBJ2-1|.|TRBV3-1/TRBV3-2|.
CASSQTAGNGEQFF
TGTGCCAGCAGCCAGACCGCCGGGAACGGGGAGCAGTTCTTC
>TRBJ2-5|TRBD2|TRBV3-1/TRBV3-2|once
CASSQDLGGTAQYF
TGTGCCAGCAGCCAAGATCTGGGGGGGACGGCCCAGTACTTC
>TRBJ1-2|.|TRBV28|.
CASSSDGGTLYGYTF
TGTGCCAGCAGCTCAGACGGAGGAACCCTCTATGGCTACACCTTC